Below, 26 T cell receptor beta chains from the same sample are listed, as sequenced in a study of cytomegalovirus exposure and HLA in healthy donors. PCR was performed using 60 Vbeta and 13 Jbeta primers. Repertoires were generated with immunoSEQ multiplex PCR, while TCRdb's copy carries only in-frame clones and drops some. This repertoire shows roughly 130,000 clones, around 70% found once; its top ten account for more than 6%. The sample comprised PBMCs. The receptors shown here come from a man aged 40-49 years in good health and CMV-seropositive.

This clone was seen a handful of times. The chain recombines TRBV27 with TRBJ2-7; TRBD2 might be the D (6 bases). V was trimmed by 5 bases and J by 6 bases, leaving 14 bases between them. Germline lookup yields CDR1 MNHEY and CDR2 SMNVEV (reference sequence). The CDR3 covers 13 residues. The chain's CDR3 is CASSLGGNSEQYF. The CDR3 DNA follows: TGTGCCAGCAGTCTCGGGGGTAACTCCGAGCAGTACTTC.

There are a few counts of this clone. The rearrangement links TRBV27 to TRBJ2-1; D ambiguous. This CDR3 has 14 residues. V lost 3 bases to trimming and J lost 8 bases, with 14 bases between them. The germline CDR1 and CDR2 sequences are MNHEY and SMNVEV (reference sequence). CDR3 sequence (DNA): TGTGCCAGCAGTTTGGCCACTACGAGCTATGAGCAGTTCTTC. Its translation is CASSLATTSYEQFF.

The rearrangement links TRBV19 to TRBJ2-1; weak D call: TRBD1 (5 bases). Trimming took 9 bases from V and 3 from J, leaving 18 bases between them. This CDR3 has 15 residues. Per germline, CDR1 LNHDA and CDR2 SQIVND (reference sequence). The CDR3 DNA is TGTGCCAGCTTAGGGGCTGGTGGTAGCTACAATGAGCAGTTCTTC. Its translation is CASLGAGGSYNEQFF.

Only a few counts were recorded for this clone. The J gene is TRBJ2-1, the V gene TRBV5-1; the D gene is possibly TRBD2 (5 bases). The CDR3 contains 15 residues. The V gene's germline CDR1 is SGHRS and CDR2 YFSETQ. The V and J ends lost 4 bases and 3 bases respectively, with 14 bases between them. CDR3 sequence reads: CASSQDFIVYNEQFF. The CDR3 DNA follows: TGCGCCAGCAGCCAGGACTTCATAGTCTACAATGAGCAGTTCTTC. Supplemented by reference TRBV5-1 and TRBJ2-1, the full variable domain reads KAGVTQTPRYLIKTRGQQVTLSCSPISGHRSVSWYQQTPGQGLQFLFEYFSETQRNKGNFPGRFSGRQFSNSRSEMNVSTLELGDSALYLCASSQDFIVYNEQFFGPGTRLTVL.

The rearrangement links TRBV6-1 to TRBJ2-3; TRBD2 might be the D (5 bases). The CDR3 length is 15 residues. Trimming cost V 6 bases and J 2 bases, with 15 bases left between them. The V gene's germline CDR1 is MNHNS and CDR2 SASEGT. CDR3 sequence reads: CASSPDPAATDTQYF. The CDR3, as DNA: TGTGCCAGCAGCCCCGATCCAGCGGCCACAGATACGCAGTATTTT.

This clone was counted only a few times. Written as DNA, the CDR3 is TGTGCCAGCAGGGACGACAGCCGAACTGGAAACACCATATATTTT. Amino acids: CASRDDSRTGNTIYF. This chain uses TRBV6-1 with TRBJ1-3, with D possibly TRBD1 on 5 matching bases. Trimming pared 6 bases from V and 2 bases from J, leaving 14 bases between. The CDR3 runs 15 residues. The germline gives CDR1 MNHNS, CDR2 SASEGT.

The chain recombines TRBV5-1 with TRBJ2-7; 13 nucleotides line up with TRBD2. Per germline, CDR1 SGHRS and CDR2 YFSETQ. CDR3 size: 16 residues. The V gene end was trimmed by 5 bases and the J gene end by 5 bases; junction bases not matched to a gene: 10. The CDR3 sequence: CASRGLAGLTVDEQYF. For the CDR3, the DNA is TGCGCCAGCAGGGGACTAGCGGGGCTTACTGTGGACGAGCAGTACTTC.

On this clone: The identical CDR3 is also encoded by other nucleotide sequences in the sample. The rearrangement joins TRBV4-2 to TRBJ1-6; D call uncertain. This CDR3 has 15 residues. Germline CDR1 is LGHNA and CDR2 is YNFKEQ. V shed 4 bases and J shed 6 bases, with 13 bases lying between them. Here the CDR3 reads CASSPREGGNSPLHF. CDR3 DNA sequence: TGTGCCAGCAGCCCCCGGGAAGGTGGTAATTCACCCCTCCACTTT.

The chain's CDR3 is CASSLRGTGGNTIYF. Written as DNA, the CDR3 is TGCGCCAGCAGCCTAAGGGGGACAGGGGGCAACACCATATATTTT. This chain connects TRBV4-1 to TRBJ1-3, with 12 bases aligning to TRBD1. Trimming cost V 4 bases and J 7 bases; bases outside gene matches: 5. Looked up from germline, CDR1 is MGHRA and CDR2 is YSYEKL. The CDR3 length is 15 residues.

The chain carries TRBV6-5 and TRBJ2-7; 9 bases agree with TRBD2. The junction had 6 bases not matched to a gene; V was cut back by 6 bases and J by 6 bases. The CDR3 sequence is 13 residues long. Germline assignment: CDR1 MNHEY and CDR2 SVGAGI. The CDR3 coding sequence is TGTGCCAGCAGACTAGGACTAGCGAGCGAGCAGTACTTC. As protein: CASRLGLASEQYF.

The chain carries TRBV2 and TRBJ2-6, with a weak D call TRBD1 (7 bases). V lost 4 bases, J lost 0 bases, and 19 bases lay in between. Per the germline V gene, CDR1 is SNHLY and CDR2 is FYNNEI. The CDR3 extends over 19 amino acids. Here the CDR3 DNA reads TGTGCCAGCAGTGCAAATGCAGGGGGGAAAAACTCTGGGGCCAACGTCCTGACTTTC. Protein sequence: CASSANAGGKNSGANVLTF.

The genes are TRBV6-5 and TRBJ1-3; D is unresolved. V shed 4 bases and J shed 0 bases, with 10 bases lying between them. CDR3 length: 15 residues. The germline V gene has CDR1 MNHEY and CDR2 SVGAGI. CDR3 coding DNA: TGTGCCAGCAGTTCCGGGGAAGTCTCTGGAAACACCATATATTTT. Its protein is CASSSGEVSGNTIYF.

The chain combines TRBV27 with TRBJ1-1; 8 bases are shared with TRBD1. Trimming took 6 bases from V and 7 from J; bases not matched to a gene: 4. There are 12 residues in the CDR3. Germline loops: CDR1 MNHEY, CDR2 SMNVEV (reference sequence). The CDR3 coding sequence is TGTGCCAGCAGCCTGGGGACAGGTGAAGCTTTCTTT. This sequence encodes CASSLGTGEAFF.

The J gene is TRBJ2-1, the V gene TRBV27, with D possibly being TRBD1 (6 bases). The CDR3 is made up of 16 amino acids. Trimming shortened V by 3 bases and J by 3 bases, and 15 bases separated the two germline ends. Per germline, CDR1 MNHEY and CDR2 SMNVEV (reference sequence). The CDR3 bases are TGTGCCAGCAGTTTGATTTCGGACAGAGACTACAATGAGCAGTTCTTC. It codes for CASSLISDRDYNEQFF.

As for this clone: A read error may account for a junction end that differs from germline. This chain joins TRBV7-7 and TRBJ2-7; 7 nucleotides match TRBD1. This CDR3 contains 13 residues. Germline V gene sequence: CDR1 SSHAT, CDR2 FNYEAQ (reference sequence). This CDR3 reads CASSQNRGSEQYF. The CDR3 DNA reads as TGTGCTAGCAGCCAGAACAGGGGATCCGAGCAGTACTTC.

The chain couples TRBV4-1 to TRBJ2-5; a possible D gene is TRBD2 (6 bases). V lost 0 bases and J 3 bases, leaving 14 bases between the germline ends. Looked up from germline, CDR1 is MGHRA and CDR2 is YSYEKL. There are 16 residues in the CDR3. The DNA of the CDR3 is TGCGCCAGCAGCCAAGAGTATCGGCTAGCGAAAGAGACCCAGTACTTC. It encodes CASSQEYRLAKETQYF.

The DNA for the CDR3 is TGTGCCAGCAGTGAATCGTATAGCGGGAGCTTTATGTACTTC. It specifies CASSESYSGSFMYF. The rearrangement joins TRBV25-1 to TRBJ2-4; TRBD2 agrees at 9 bases. Losses at the gene ends were 1 base for V and 15 bases for J; bases not matched to a gene: 10. Germline CDR1 is MGHDK and CDR2 is SYGVNS. The CDR3 covers 14 residues.

The chain has TRBV19 and TRBJ1-1, with D perhaps matching TRBD1 (5 bases). This CDR3 is 13 amino acids long. Germline V CDR1 and CDR2: LNHDA, SQIVND (reference sequence). Trimming pared 3 bases from V and 7 bases from J, leaving 12 bases between. The CDR3 reads CASSITGGGEAFF. The CDR3 bases are TGTGCCAGTAGTATTACGGGGGGGGGTGAAGCTTTCTTT.

The chain employs TRBV5-5 and TRBJ2-3; 7 bases match TRBD1. From germline, CDR1 is SGHKS and CDR2 YYEKEE (reference sequence). The junction had 7 bases not matched to a gene; V was cut back by 7 bases and J by 2 bases. CDR3 length equals 14 residues. This CDR3 reads CASDIQGHTDTQYF. DNA of the CDR3: TGTGCCAGCGATATACAGGGGCACACAGATACGCAGTATTTT.

The J gene is TRBJ1-1, the V gene TRBV5-1; 7 nucleotides agree with TRBD1. V dropped 6 bases and J dropped 10; count of bases not matched to a gene: 12. Germline CDR1 is SGHRS and CDR2 is YFSETQ. This CDR3 has 13 amino acids. The CDR3 nucleotides are TGCGCCAGCAACGAAGGACAGGTAGGCGTAGCTTTCTTT. Protein sequence: CASNEGQVGVAFF.

This sequence joins TRBV5-8 and TRBJ2-1; 8 nucleotides line up with TRBD1. The CDR3 runs to 15 residues. V shed 0 bases, J shed 6 bases, and the junction held 5 bases outside the gene matches. Germline V gene data show CDR1 as SGHTS and CDR2 as YDEGEE. For the CDR3, the DNA is TGTGCCAGCAGCTTGGGGACAGGGCATTTCAATGAGCAGTTCTTC. This codes for CASSLGTGHFNEQFF.

V gene TRBV10-1 combines with J gene TRBJ2-1; TRBD1 agrees at 8 bases. The CDR3 is made up of 15 amino acids. V shed 0 bases and J 7 bases; nucleotides not matched to a gene: 5. Per germline, CDR1 WNHNN and CDR2 SYGVQD (reference sequence). CDR3 in amino acids: CASSESQGARNEQFF. Here the CDR3 DNA reads TGCGCCAGCAGTGAGTCGCAGGGGGCGCGGAATGAGCAGTTCTTC.

This clone has just a few counts. The J gene is TRBJ1-1, the V gene TRBV19, with a possible D match to TRBD1 (6 bases). The germline V gene has CDR1 LNHDA and CDR2 SQIVND (reference sequence). The V and J ends lost 4 bases and 6 bases respectively, with 15 bases between them. The CDR3 has 14 amino acids. CDR3 sequence: CASSTTPGTPEAFF. DNA for the CDR3: TGTGCCAGTAGTACGACCCCCGGGACACCTGAAGCTTTCTTT. Combining the CDR3 with reference TRBV19 and TRBJ1-1 gives the whole variable domain DGGITQSPKYLFRKEGQNVTLSCEQNLNHDAMYWYRQDPGQGLRLIYYSQIVNDFQKGDIAEGYSVSREKKESFPLTVTSAQKNPTAFYLCASSTTPGTPEAFFGQGTRLTVV.

The chain employs TRBV28 and TRBJ1-5; D gene ambiguous. The germline V gene has CDR1 MDHEN and CDR2 SYDVKM. V lost 10 bases to trimming and J lost 3 bases, with 13 bases between them. The CDR3 has 13 residues. CDR3 in DNA: TGTGCCATCCAGGTTGGGTTCAATCAGCCCCAGCATTTT. Amino acids: CAIQVGFNQPQHF.

The V gene is TRBV30, the J gene TRBJ2-7, with D possibly matching TRBD1 (6 bases). Germline V gene sequence: CDR1 GTSNPN, CDR2 SVGIG (reference sequence). This CDR3 region has 13 residues. Trimming took 4 bases from V and 6 from J, leaving 16 bases between them. CDR3 sequence reads: CAWNRAFGVEQYF. DNA of the CDR3: TGTGCCTGGAACAGGGCTTTCGGGGTCGAGCAGTACTTC.

A few counts support this clone. The chain joins TRBV5-1 to TRBJ2-5; TRBD1 aligns across 9 bases. V dropped 0 bases and J dropped 2; count of bases not matched to a gene: 2. Germline values: CDR1 SGHRS, CDR2 YFSETQ. CDR3 length equals 15 residues. CDR3 in amino acids: CASSLGDREQETQYF. DNA for the CDR3: TGCGCCAGCAGCTTGGGGGACAGGGAGCAAGAGACCCAGTACTTC.